What follows is one TCR beta chain and its context. Its antigen is unknown. No base quality information exists; no much larger clone differs at one position. Separate from the approximately 700-subject first cohort, the validation cohort of 120 subjects was the group to which the donors belonged. The library was generated by the immunoSEQ multiplex PCR assay. The authors processed their data as follows. A statistical classification framework was developed to diagnose cytomegalovirus status using the catalog of TCR beta chain sequences. The immuneACCESS repertoire file appears here via TCRdb, limited to in-frame rearrangements. These files lack a portion of the clones; in checked studies, under half of the deficit traces to unresolved V genes, and the cause of the others is not known. V and J calls plus clone size are reproduced from that table; the DNA served to infer D and trimming. The sample table contains hundreds of thousands of clones; only one count was recorded for approximately 87% of them. The ten most abundant clones make up approximately 0.88% of the sample.

This sample stems from a study of cytomegalovirus exposure and HLA in healthy donors (dated by TCRdb to about 2017). The study in broad terms: The 500 to 800 repertoires of the first cohort and the 95 to 150 validation repertoires were produced on the same platform, according to a later analysis. The study aimed to test whether cataloging public T cell receptors could reveal signatures of past pathogen exposure. The study combined high-throughput TCR immunosequencing, statistical association of individual TCRs with disease status, and machine learning to predict cytomegalovirus infection status. In addition to the first cohort of 650 to 750 subjects, a separate validation cohort of approximately 130 different subjects was used. Broad study findings and their caveats: The classifier was reported to diagnose cytomegalovirus status with high specificity and sensitivity in both the original and validation cohorts. In vitro tests confirmed that a few of the cytomegalovirus-associated TCR beta chains recognize cytomegalovirus antigens. It was suggested by the authors that the approach could potentially be generalized to other disease states and immunological phenotypes. In a later analysis, TCRs clustered in the first cohort were found to also tend to co-occur in the 100 to 150 validation repertoires, with over 90% of cluster scores above 0. All 120 or so repertoires were used to score co-occurrence in the validation cohort in a later analysis, because that analysis had no HLA typing for the cohort. A total of fewer than 200 TCR beta chains were listed by the study as associated with cytomegalovirus. While some public TCRs were present in many individuals, most TCR sequences turned up only very rarely across donors.

There are 12 amino acids in the CDR3, from cysteine to phenylalanine inclusive. Just the 36-base CDR3 DNA is kept, in frame starting at base 1. Between the V and J ends, shortened by 4 bases and 4 bases respectively, the junction contains 6 bases. The germline V gene encodes CDR1 SGHRS and CDR2 YFSETQ. This sequence originates from a woman aged 18-30 years in good health and CMV-seronegative. Material for sequencing was PBMCs. The sequence joins TRBV5-1 to TRBJ1-3; the D gene cannot be named for sure. CDR3 region: CASSDTGNTIYF. The base sequence is TGCGCCAGCAGCGACACAGGAAACACCATATATTTT.